A single sample gave rise to the 14 T cell receptor beta chains below, sequenced in a study of PD-1 blockade in classical Hodgkin lymphoma. Time point here: cycle 4 day 1 (C4D1), after more than five weeks of nivolumab. Each and every patient relapsed after autologous stem cell transplantation, and patients got differing brentuximab vedotin exposure. Produced via immunoSEQ multiplex PCR; TCRdb's table is partial and in-frame only. The data hold more than 95,000 clones, with more than 70% observed a single time. The material was peripheral blood mononuclear cells (PBMCs), obtained before the fourth cycle of nivolumab. These receptors were collected from a human donor with classical Hodgkin lymphoma.

The V gene is TRBV19, the J gene TRBJ2-1; D may be TRBD1 or TRBD2 (5 bases each). The CDR3 is 16 residues long. The V gene lost 0 bases and the J gene lost 1 base, with 10 bases spanning the gap. Per germline, CDR1 LNHDA and CDR2 SQIVND (reference sequence). Here the CDR3 reads CASSIEAGGSYNEQFF. The CDR3 bases are TGTGCCAGTAGTATAGAGGCTGGGGGATCCTACAATGAGCAGTTCTTC. Filled out from reference TRBV19 and TRBJ2-1, the complete variable domain reads DGGITQSPKYLFRKEGQNVTLSCEQNLNHDAMYWYRQDPGQGLRLIYYSQIVNDFQKGDIAEGYSVSREKKESFPLTVTSAQKNPTAFYLCASSIEAGGSYNEQFFGPGTRLTVL.

The rearrangement links TRBV5-1 to TRBJ2-1; tentatively, D is TRBD2 (5 bases). Deletions cut 3 bases from V and 4 bases from J, with 17 bases between. Germline V gene sequence: CDR1 SGHRS, CDR2 YFSETQ. The CDR3 loop spans 16 amino acids. The CDR3 protein is CASSSDREPIYNEQFF. The CDR3 DNA sequence: TGCGCCAGCAGCTCCGACCGGGAACCAATTTACAATGAGCAGTTCTTC.

The J gene is TRBJ2-1, the V gene TRBV25-1; 13 positions agree with TRBD2. Trimming removed 4 bases from V and 5 bases from J; junction bases left unmatched: 2. Germline-derived CDR1 and CDR2 are MGHDK and SYGVNS. The CDR3 sequence is 15 residues long. The chain's CDR3 is CASSGGLAGNNEQFF. In DNA, the CDR3 is TGTGCCAGCAGTGGGGGACTAGCGGGAAACAATGAGCAGTTCTTC.

The chain links TRBV27 to TRBJ1-2, with TRBD1 matching over 9 bases. Germline V CDR1 and CDR2: MNHEY, SMNVEV (reference sequence). Trimming removed 5 bases from V and 7 bases from J; junction bases left unmatched: 11. This CDR3 spans 15 amino acids. The CDR3 sequence is CASSAHRGRTSGYTF. The CDR3 DNA reads as TGTGCCAGCAGTGCCCACAGGGGGCGGACGAGTGGCTACACCTTC.

The V and J genes are TRBV5-1 and TRBJ2-3; tentatively, D is TRBD2 (6 bases). With 4 bases removed from V and 14 bases from J, the gap between germline ends came to 14 bases. This CDR3 is built from 11 residues. Germline assignment: CDR1 SGHRS and CDR2 YFSETQ. The CDR3 spells CASSTTRITYF. CDR3 nucleotides: TGCGCCAGCAGCACGACTAGGATCACGTATTTT.

This chain connects TRBV5-4 to TRBJ1-2; maybe TRBD1 (5 bases). The V gene lost 4 bases and the J gene lost 4 bases, with 11 bases spanning the gap. Germline V CDR1 and CDR2: SGHNT, YYREEE (reference sequence). CDR3 length equals 13 residues. The chain's CDR3 is CASSPGGPYGYTF. The CDR3 DNA is TGTGCCAGCAGCCCCGGGGGTCCCTATGGCTACACCTTC.

The rearrangement uses TRBV19 and TRBJ2-3; the D gene is possibly TRBD2 (6 bases). The CDR3 consists of 14 residues. The germline V gene has CDR1 LNHDA and CDR2 SQIVND (reference sequence). V shed 5 bases and J shed 2 bases, with 11 bases lying between them. For the CDR3, the DNA is TGTGCCAGTAGTCAGCGGGCCCTCACAGATACGCAGTATTTT. Its protein is CASSQRALTDTQYF.

The V gene is TRBV11-2, the J gene TRBJ2-2; D call uncertain. The germline V and J ends were trimmed by 2 bases and 1 base, with 8 bases remaining between them. This CDR3 is 15 amino acids long. The germline V gene encodes CDR1 SGHAT and CDR2 FQNNGV. CDR3 residues: CASSLFARNTGELFF. Here the CDR3 DNA reads TGTGCCAGCAGCTTATTTGCCAGGAACACCGGGGAGCTGTTTTTT.

The chain carries TRBV2 and TRBJ2-1; TRBD1 aligns across 7 bases. This CDR3 spans 15 amino acids. Germline V gene sequence: CDR1 SNHLY, CDR2 FYNNEI. The V gene end was trimmed by 6 bases and the J gene end by 0 bases; junction bases not matched to a gene: 5. CDR3 coding DNA: TGTGCCAGCAGCCAGGACAGGAGCTCCTACAATGAGCAGTTCTTC. Translating it yields CASSQDRSSYNEQFF.

The chain recombines TRBV29-1 with TRBJ2-5; D might be TRBD1 (6 bases). The CDR3 covers 14 residues. CDR1 and CDR2 (germline): SQVTM, ANQGSEA. V was shortened by 4 bases and J by 1 base, with 13 bases between the two germline ends. For the CDR3, the DNA is TGCAGCGTTGGGATAGGGGGTTCCCAAGAGACCCAGTACTTC. Amino acid sequence: CSVGIGGSQETQYF.

This chain uses TRBV14 with TRBJ2-2, with D perhaps given as TRBD1 or TRBD2 (6 bases each). With 7 bases removed from V and 7 bases from J, the gap between germline ends came to 13 bases. The CDR3 length is 13 residues. Germline V gives CDR1 SGHDN, CDR2 FVKESK. This CDR3 reads CASTRGGSGELFF. Here the CDR3 DNA reads TGTGCCAGCACCCGAGGGGGGAGCGGGGAGCTGTTTTTT.

The chain is built from TRBV7-9 and TRBJ1-1; tentatively, D is TRBD1 (5 bases). V gave up 0 bases and J gave up 5 bases, with 19 bases separating them. Germline V gives CDR1 SEHNR, CDR2 FQNEAQ (reference sequence). CDR3 length: 17 residues. In DNA form, the CDR3 reads TGTGCCAGCAGCTTAGCCTGGGGGAGTGTAAGTCGGACTGAAGCTTTCTTT. It encodes CASSLAWGSVSRTEAFF.

The gene calls are TRBV4-3 and TRBJ2-1; possibly TRBD2 for D (6 bases). CDR1 and CDR2 from the germline V gene are LGHNA and YSLEER. Trimming removed 3 bases at V and 12 bases at J, with 21 bases between. This CDR3 region has 15 residues. Here the CDR3 DNA reads TGCGCCAGCAGCCAGGCGGGGACCCTTACGGGTTGGCAGTTCTTC. Protein product: CASSQAGTLTGWQFF.

The genes are TRBV19 and TRBJ2-1, with 8 bases lining up with TRBD1. V trimming: 3 bases; J trimming: 7 bases; junction bases outside the gene matches: 11. CDR3 size: 16 residues. Germline-derived CDR1 and CDR2 are LNHDA and SQIVND (reference sequence). CDR3 protein: CASSMSRGRGGNEQFF. The CDR3 DNA reads as TGTGCCAGTAGTATGAGCAGGGGGCGTGGGGGGAATGAGCAGTTCTTC.